Each of the 25 T cell receptor beta chains below was sequenced from the same sample in a study of identical twins. TCRdb passed the 5' RACE reads through MiXCR, listing each CDR3 protein once. The table shows fewer than 250,000 distinct CDR3 sequences, with 6% to 8.5% occurring only once. These data also featured in a second study, about yellow fever vaccine responses in identical twins.

Source material: CD8+ T cells sorted from blood. These receptors all stem from a woman younger than 30 in good health.

There are many counts of this clonotype. The V call is TRBV20-1, the J call TRBJ2-1, with 7 positions matching TRBD1. The CDR3 sequence is 13 residues long. V trimming: 5 bases; J trimming: 5 bases; junction bases outside the gene matches: 6. Germline assignment: CDR1 DFQATT and CDR2 SNEGSKA (reference sequence). CDR3 DNA sequence: TGCAGTGCTGCCAGGGGGACCAACAATGAGCAGTTCTTC. It yields the protein CSAARGTNNEQFF.

This clonotype was picked up many times. Germline and junction disagree at one end, which may indicate a read error. The chain carries TRBV3-1 and TRBJ2-7, with D possibly called TRBD1 or TRBD2 (5 bases each). The CDR3 is 12 residues long. CDR1 and CDR2 from the germline V gene are LGHDT and YNNKEL (reference sequence). In nucleotides, the CDR3 is TGTGCCAGCAGCAAAGAGAGGGGCGAGCAGTACTTC. Protein product: CASSKERGEQYF.

The rearrangement joins TRBV7-9 to TRBJ1-4; 12 bases fit TRBD1. This CDR3 contains 14 residues. Germline CDR1 and CDR2: SEHNR and FQNEAQ (reference sequence). The V segment lost 5 bases and the J segment 8 bases; nucleotides outside the gene matches: 3. For the CDR3, the DNA is TGTGCCAGCAGCGACGGGACAGGGGGCGAAAAACTGTTTTTT. This encodes CASSDGTGGEKLFF.

This CDR3 reads CASSLYFASGGGTDTQYF. CDR3 nucleotide sequence: TGTGCCAGCAGTTTATACTTCGCTAGTGGCGGGGGCACAGATACGCAGTATTTT. The rearrangement joins TRBV27 to TRBJ2-3, with TRBD2 as a possible D gene (6 bases). The CDR3 is made up of 18 amino acids. Trimming pared 1 base from V and 1 base from J, leaving 18 bases between. Germline lookup yields CDR1 MNHEY and CDR2 SMNVEV (reference sequence).

In this sample, this clonotype turned up many times. The gene calls are TRBV5-1 and TRBJ2-7; 8 positions match TRBD2. Germline lookup yields CDR1 SGHRS and CDR2 YFSETQ. The CDR3 sequence is 14 residues long. V trimming: 0 bases; J trimming: 3 bases; junction bases outside the gene matches: 2. In DNA, the CDR3 is TGCGCCAGCAGCTTGGAGCGGGAGATCTACGAGCAGTACTTC. It is translated as CASSLEREIYEQYF.

This clonotype was observed at least ten times. This chain links TRBV3-1 with TRBJ2-7; 9 bases align to TRBD2. The germline V gene has CDR1 LGHDT and CDR2 YNNKEL (reference sequence). Losses at the gene ends were 4 bases for V and 5 bases for J; bases not matched to a gene: 9. There are 15 residues in the CDR3. This chain's CDR3 is CASSPSGTTFNEQYF. CDR3 bases: TGTGCCAGCAGCCCTAGCGGGACTACGTTCAACGAGCAGTACTTC.

The sample holds one count of this clonotype. This rearrangement joins TRBV19 to TRBJ2-2, with 7 bases identical to TRBD1. The CDR3 is 13 residues long. Looked up from germline, CDR1 is LNHDA and CDR2 is SQIVND (reference sequence). J gave up 5 bases and V 8 bases, and 5 bases lay outside the gene matches. The CDR3 sequence: CASRDSLTGELFF. The CDR3 DNA reads TGTGCCAGTCGGGACAGTCTGACCGGGGAGCTGTTTTTT.

This clonotype showed up many times. This sequence joins TRBV6-5 and TRBJ1-1; 7 nucleotides agree with TRBD1. The CDR3 is made up of 11 amino acids. V lost 5 bases, J lost 12 bases, and 6 bases stayed unmatched. Germline V gene sequence: CDR1 MNHEY, CDR2 SVGAGI. The DNA of the CDR3 is TGTGCCAGCAGTCGGGGACAGTTTACTTTCTTT. It specifies CASSRGQFTFF.

This clonotype was seen ten or more times. CDR3 sequence (DNA): TGTGCCACCAGTGATTCTAGGGGGAATGAGCAGTTCTTC. It is translated as CATSDSRGNEQFF. V usage is TRBV24-1 and J usage is TRBJ2-1; D perhaps matches TRBD1 (6 bases). This CDR3 has 13 residues. The germline V and J ends were trimmed by 2 bases and 7 bases, with 8 bases remaining between them. Germline V gene lookup returns CDR1 KGHDR and CDR2 SFDVKD.

The chain links TRBV2 to TRBJ1-2; D remains unclear. CDR1 and CDR2 (germline): SNHLY, FYNNEI. V lost 6 bases, J lost 2 bases, and 13 bases lay in between. The CDR3 loop spans 14 amino acids. The CDR3 nucleotides are TGTGCCAGCAGGGGTGGCCCTACCAACTATGGCTACACCTTC. Encoded protein: CASRGGPTNYGYTF. Complete variable domain (other parts from reference TRBV2 and TRBJ1-2): EPEVTQTPSHQVTQMGQEVILRCVPISNHLYFYWYRQILGQKVEFLVSFYNNEISEKSEIFDDQFSVERPDGSNFTLKIRSTKLEDSAMYFCASRGGPTNYGYTFGSGTRLTVV.

This clonotype was detected ten times or more. The rearrangement uses TRBV12-3 or TRBV12-4 and TRBJ2-5, with 7 bases fitting TRBD2. Germline trimming cut 4 bases from V and 2 bases from J; bases unmatched to any gene: 7. This CDR3 spans 15 amino acids. CDR3 DNA sequence: TGTGCCAGCAGTTCACAGCGGGGACCACAAGAGACCCAGTACTTC. Protein: CASSSQRGPQETQYF.

This clonotype occurred many times. The rearrangement links TRBV13 to TRBJ2-7; TRBD2 matches at 9 bases. Germline-derived CDR1 and CDR2 are PRHDT and FYEKMQ (reference sequence). V dropped 4 bases and J dropped 9; count of bases not matched to a gene: 7. The CDR3 consists of 13 residues. The CDR3 DNA sequence: TGTGCCAGCAGCTGGGGCGATAGCGGGGGGCAGTACGTC. It specifies CASSWGDSGGQYV.

This rearrangement joins TRBV11-1 to TRBJ2-1, with 11 bases that match TRBD2. The CDR3 is 18 amino acids. V trimming: 0 bases; J trimming: 2 bases; junction bases outside the gene matches: 6. The germline gives CDR1 SGHAT, CDR2 FQDESV (reference sequence). CDR3 loop: CASSLALPTSGTYNEQFF. The CDR3 DNA reads as TGTGCCAGCAGCTTAGCCTTACCGACTAGCGGGACCTACAATGAGCAGTTCTTC.

The gene calls are TRBV28 and TRBJ2-1; TRBD2 aligns across 15 bases. The V segment lost 3 bases and the J segment 10 bases; nucleotides outside the gene matches: 10. This CDR3 is built from 17 residues. Germline CDR1 and CDR2: MDHEN and SYDVKM. Here the CDR3 DNA reads TGTGCCAGCAGTTTGGGGACTAGCGGGAGGCCCCGAATGGAGCAGTTCTTC. Translating it yields CASSLGTSGRPRMEQFF.

This clonotype was counted at least ten times. The chain links TRBV5-1 to TRBJ2-7; 7 bases match TRBD1. Per the germline V gene, CDR1 is SGHRS and CDR2 is YFSETQ. The CDR3 consists of 13 residues. The V and J ends lost 4 bases and 2 bases, in that order; junction bases with no gene match: 3. CDR3: CASSVDRTYEQYF. CDR3 coding DNA: TGCGCCAGCAGCGTGGACAGGACCTACGAGCAGTACTTC.

V is TRBV3-1 and J is TRBJ2-3; the D gene is possibly TRBD2 (7 bases). The germline CDR1 and CDR2 sequences are LGHDT and YNNKEL (reference sequence). CDR3 size: 17 residues. The V end lost 4 bases, the J end lost 3 bases, and 20 bases lay between the germline ends. This CDR3 is CASSPTFSGGETDTQYF. As DNA, the CDR3 is TGTGCCAGCAGCCCAACCTTTTCGGGGGGCGAGACAGATACGCAGTATTTT.

V gene TRBV7-9 combines with J gene TRBJ2-7; possible D gene TRBD2, 5 bases. There are 13 residues in the CDR3. The ends were cut back, 9 bases at V and 1 base at J, with 13 bases in the middle. CDR1 and CDR2 (germline): SEHNR, FQNEAQ (reference sequence). For the CDR3, the DNA is TGTGCCAGTCAAAACGGGGATTCCTACGAGCAGTACTTC. This translates into CASQNGDSYEQYF.

This chain joins TRBV27 and TRBJ2-7; 7 nucleotides align to TRBD1. CDR1 is MNHEY, CDR2 SMNVEV, per germline (reference sequence). Trimming cost V 5 bases and J 0 bases; bases outside gene matches: 4. The CDR3 covers 14 residues. For the CDR3, the DNA is TGTGCCAGCAGTCGGGACAGTAGCTCCTACGAGCAGTACGTC. Protein product: CASSRDSSSYEQYV.

This clonotype was counted a few times. The rearrangement links TRBV7-8 to TRBJ2-7; 7 bases match TRBD1. The CDR3 contains 18 residues. CDR1 is SGHVS and CDR2 is FQNEAQ in the germline V gene. Trimming cost V 1 base and J 0 bases; bases outside gene matches: 12. CDR3 DNA sequence: TGTGCCAGCAGCTTAGTGGCGCCGGGACAGCTCTACTCCTACGAGCAGTACTTC. This translates into CASSLVAPGQLYSYEQYF.

This clonotype was counted only a few times. V and J are TRBV27 and TRBJ2-1; 9 bases fit TRBD1. CDR3 length: 19 residues. Germline CDR1 reads MNHEY; CDR2 reads SMNVEV (reference sequence). V was pared by 4 bases and J by 3 bases, with 16 bases of the junction left unmatched. CDR3 nucleotide sequence: TGTGCCAGCAGTTCCAGGGACAGGGATTGTTGCGCTTTCTACAATGAGCAGTTCTTC. This translates into CASSSRDRDCCAFYNEQFF.

This clonotype was detected a few times. The chain recombines TRBV6-2 or TRBV6-3 with TRBJ2-3, with TRBD1 as a possible D gene (5 bases). The CDR3 has 12 residues. Trimming took 8 bases from V and 6 from J, leaving 12 bases between them. The V gene's germline CDR1 is MNHEY and CDR2 SVGEGT. CDR3 coding DNA: TGTGCCAGCCATGGGGCATGGGATACGCAGTATTTT. Protein: CASHGAWDTQYF.

For this clonotype: A much larger clonotype is one base distant, so this may be a read error. V and J are TRBV12-3 or TRBV12-4 and TRBJ2-7, with 7 bases lining up with TRBD2. CDR3 length: 16 amino acids. The CDR3 region is CAGSRAGDGSSYEQYF. The DNA for the CDR3 is TGTGCCGGCAGTCGGGCGGGGGACGGCAGCTCCTACGAGCAGTACTTC.

This clonotype was observed many times. This chain links TRBV12-3 or TRBV12-4 with TRBJ2-1, with 7 bases identical to TRBD1. The CDR3 contains 13 residues. V gave up 5 bases and J gave up 5 bases; unmatched junction bases: 3. The CDR3 region has the DNA TGTGCCAGCAGTGGGACAGTAAACAATGAGCAGTTCTTC. Residues: CASSGTVNNEQFF.

This clonotype was counted only a few times. The chain links TRBV20-1 to TRBJ1-1; no clear D gene. There are 14 residues in the CDR3. Germline V lookup: CDR1 DFQATT, CDR2 SNEGSKA (reference sequence). Trimming removed 0 bases at V and 1 base at J, with 9 bases between. The CDR3 protein is CSARDWAGNTEAFF. In DNA form, the CDR3 reads TGCAGTGCTAGAGATTGGGCGGGGAACACTGAAGCTTTCTTT.

This chain joins TRBV12-3 or TRBV12-4 and TRBJ2-7; D gene unclear. This CDR3 spans 11 amino acids. V gave up 2 bases and J gave up 5 bases, with 4 bases separating them. CDR3 sequence (DNA): TGTGCCAGCAGTTTACTAAACGAGCAGTACTTC. Translation gives CASSLLNEQYF.